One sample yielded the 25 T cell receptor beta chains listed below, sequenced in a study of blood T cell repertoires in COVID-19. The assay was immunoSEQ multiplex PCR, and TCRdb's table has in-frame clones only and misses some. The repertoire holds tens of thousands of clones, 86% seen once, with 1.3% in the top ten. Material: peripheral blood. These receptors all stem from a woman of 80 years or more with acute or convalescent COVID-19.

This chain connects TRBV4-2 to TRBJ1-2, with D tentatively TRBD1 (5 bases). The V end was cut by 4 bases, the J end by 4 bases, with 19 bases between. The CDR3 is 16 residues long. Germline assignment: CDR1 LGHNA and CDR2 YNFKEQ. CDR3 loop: CASSRSISAGGYGYTF. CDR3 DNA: TGTGCCAGCAGCCGGTCAATTTCGGCGGGGGGCTATGGCTACACCTTC.

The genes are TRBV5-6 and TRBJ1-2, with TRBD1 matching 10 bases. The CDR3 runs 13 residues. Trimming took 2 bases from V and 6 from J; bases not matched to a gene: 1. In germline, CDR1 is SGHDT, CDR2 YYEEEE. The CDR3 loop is CASSFGTGDGYTF. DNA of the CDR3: TGTGCCAGCAGCTTCGGGACAGGGGATGGCTACACCTTC.

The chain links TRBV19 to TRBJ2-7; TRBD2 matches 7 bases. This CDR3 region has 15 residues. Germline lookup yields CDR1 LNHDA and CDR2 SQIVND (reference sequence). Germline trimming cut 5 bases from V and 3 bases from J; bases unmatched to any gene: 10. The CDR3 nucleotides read TGTGCCAGTAGTCCCCGGGGGGAGGGGTTCTACGAGCAGTACTTC. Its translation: CASSPRGEGFYEQYF.

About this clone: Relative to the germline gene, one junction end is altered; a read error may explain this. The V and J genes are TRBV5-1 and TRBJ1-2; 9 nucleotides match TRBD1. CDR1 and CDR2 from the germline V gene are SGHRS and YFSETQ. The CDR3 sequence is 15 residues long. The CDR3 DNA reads TGCGCCAGCAGCTTGTACCGGGACAGGGACTCTGGCTACATCTTC. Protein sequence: CASSLYRDRDSGYIF. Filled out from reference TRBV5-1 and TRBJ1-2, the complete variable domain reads KAGVTQTPRYLIKTRGQQVTLSCSPISGHRSVSWYQQTPGQGLQFLFEYFSETQRNKGNFPGRFSGRQFSNSRSEMNVSTLELGDSALYLCASSLYRDRDSGYIFGSGTRLTVV.

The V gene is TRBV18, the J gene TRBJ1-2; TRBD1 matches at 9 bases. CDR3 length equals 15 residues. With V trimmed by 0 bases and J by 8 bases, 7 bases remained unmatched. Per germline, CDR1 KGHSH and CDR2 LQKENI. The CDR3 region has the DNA TGTGCCAGCTCACCACCGGGACAGGGCAACGGCGGCTACACCTTC. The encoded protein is CASSPPGQGNGGYTF. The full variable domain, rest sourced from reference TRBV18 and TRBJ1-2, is NAGVMQNPRHLVRRRGQEARLRCSPMKGHSHVYWYRQLPEEGLKFMVYLQKENIIDESGMPKERFSAEFPKEGPSILRIQQVVRGDSAAYFCASSPPGQGNGGYTFGSGTRLTVV.

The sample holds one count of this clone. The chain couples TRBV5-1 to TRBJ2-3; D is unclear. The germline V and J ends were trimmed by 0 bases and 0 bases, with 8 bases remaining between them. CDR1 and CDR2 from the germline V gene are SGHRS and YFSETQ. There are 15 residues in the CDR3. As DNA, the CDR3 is TGCGCCAGCAGCTTGGCCGTTGTTAGCACAGATACGCAGTATTTT. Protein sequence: CASSLAVVSTDTQYF.

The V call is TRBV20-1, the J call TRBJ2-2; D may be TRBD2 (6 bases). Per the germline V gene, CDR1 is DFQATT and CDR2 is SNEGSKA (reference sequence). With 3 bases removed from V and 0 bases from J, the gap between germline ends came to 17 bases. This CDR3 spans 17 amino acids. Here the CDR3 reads CSASKGLPGANTGELFF. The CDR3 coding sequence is TGCAGTGCTAGTAAGGGCCTCCCGGGGGCGAACACCGGGGAGCTGTTTTTT.

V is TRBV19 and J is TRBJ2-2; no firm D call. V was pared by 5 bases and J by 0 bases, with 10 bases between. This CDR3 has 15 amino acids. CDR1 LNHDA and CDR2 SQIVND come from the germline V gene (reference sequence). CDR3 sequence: CASSPRVPNTGELFF. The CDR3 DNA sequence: TGTGCCAGTAGTCCCCGTGTCCCGAACACCGGGGAGCTGTTTTTT.

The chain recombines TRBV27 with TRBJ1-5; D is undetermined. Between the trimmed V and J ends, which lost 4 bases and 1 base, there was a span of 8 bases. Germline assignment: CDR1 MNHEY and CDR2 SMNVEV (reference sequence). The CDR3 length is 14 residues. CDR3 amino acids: CASSYSRSNQPQHF. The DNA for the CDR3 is TGTGCCAGCAGTTACAGCCGGAGCAATCAGCCCCAGCATTTT.

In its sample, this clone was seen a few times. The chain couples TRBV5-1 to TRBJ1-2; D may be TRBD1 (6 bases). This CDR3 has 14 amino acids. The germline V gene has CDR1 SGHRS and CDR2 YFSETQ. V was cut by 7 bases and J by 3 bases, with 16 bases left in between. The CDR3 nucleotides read TGCGCCAGCGGGATACAGGGTGGAGACTATGGCTACACCTTC. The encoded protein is CASGIQGGDYGYTF.

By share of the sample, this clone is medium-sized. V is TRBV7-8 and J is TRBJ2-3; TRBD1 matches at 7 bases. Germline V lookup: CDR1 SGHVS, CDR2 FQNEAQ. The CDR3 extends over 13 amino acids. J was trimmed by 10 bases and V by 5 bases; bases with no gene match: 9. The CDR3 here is CASSTLQGTAQYF. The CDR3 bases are TGTGCCAGCAGCACCCTACAGGGGACCGCGCAGTATTTT. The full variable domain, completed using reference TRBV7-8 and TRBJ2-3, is GAGVSQSPRYKVAKRGQDVALRCDPISGHVSLFWYQQALGQGPEFLTYFQNEAQLDKSGLPSDRFFAERPEGSVSTLKIQRTQQEDSAVYLCASSTLQGTAQYFGPGTRLTVL.

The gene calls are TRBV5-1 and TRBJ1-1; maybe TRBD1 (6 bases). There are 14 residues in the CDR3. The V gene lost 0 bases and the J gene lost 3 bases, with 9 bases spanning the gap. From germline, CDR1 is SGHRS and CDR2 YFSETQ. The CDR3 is CASSLEGVDTEAFF. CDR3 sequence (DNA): TGCGCCAGCAGCTTGGAGGGGGTCGACACTGAAGCTTTCTTT.

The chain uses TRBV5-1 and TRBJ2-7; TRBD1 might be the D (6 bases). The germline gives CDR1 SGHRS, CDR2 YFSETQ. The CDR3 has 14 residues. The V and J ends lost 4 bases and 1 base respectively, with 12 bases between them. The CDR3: CASSRTVSSYEQYF. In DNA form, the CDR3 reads TGCGCCAGCAGCCGGACAGTTTCATCCTACGAGCAGTACTTC.

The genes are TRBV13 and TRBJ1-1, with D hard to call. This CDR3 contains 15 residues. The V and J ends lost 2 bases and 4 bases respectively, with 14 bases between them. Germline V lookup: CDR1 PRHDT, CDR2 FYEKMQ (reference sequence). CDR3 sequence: CASSLSFRGTTEAFF. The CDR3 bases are TGTGCCAGCAGCTTAAGTTTTCGGGGTACCACTGAAGCTTTCTTT.

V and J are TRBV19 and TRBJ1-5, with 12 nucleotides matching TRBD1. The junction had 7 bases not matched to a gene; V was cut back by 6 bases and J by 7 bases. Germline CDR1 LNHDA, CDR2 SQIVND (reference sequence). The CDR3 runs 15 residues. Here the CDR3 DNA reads TGTGCCAGTAGCACACCTGGGACAGGGGGCCAGCCCCAGCATTTT. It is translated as CASSTPGTGGQPQHF.

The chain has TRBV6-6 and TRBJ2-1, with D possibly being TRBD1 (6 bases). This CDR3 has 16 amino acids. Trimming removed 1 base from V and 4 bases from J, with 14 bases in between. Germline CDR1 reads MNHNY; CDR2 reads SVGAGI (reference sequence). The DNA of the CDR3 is TGTGCCAGCAGTTACTTCCCAGGGGCCACTTACAATGAGCAGTTCTTC. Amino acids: CASSYFPGATYNEQFF.

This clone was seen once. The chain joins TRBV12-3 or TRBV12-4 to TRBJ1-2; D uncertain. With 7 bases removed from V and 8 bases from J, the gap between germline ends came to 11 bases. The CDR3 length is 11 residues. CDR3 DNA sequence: TGTGCCAGCACCTTAGGAGGCGGCTACACCTTC. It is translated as CASTLGGGYTF.

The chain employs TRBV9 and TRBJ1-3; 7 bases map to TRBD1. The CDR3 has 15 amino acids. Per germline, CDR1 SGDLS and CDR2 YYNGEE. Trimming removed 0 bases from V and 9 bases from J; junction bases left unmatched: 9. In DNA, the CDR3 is TGTGCCAGCAGCGTAGAGGGGGCCATTACGAGCACCATATATTTT. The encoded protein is CASSVEGAITSTIYF.

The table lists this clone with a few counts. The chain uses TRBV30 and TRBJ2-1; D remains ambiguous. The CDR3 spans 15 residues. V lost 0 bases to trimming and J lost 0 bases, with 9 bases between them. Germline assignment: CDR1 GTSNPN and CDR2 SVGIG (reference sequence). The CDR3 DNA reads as TGTGCCTGGAGTGTGCGAGGCGTCTCCTACAATGAGCAGTTCTTC. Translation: CAWSVRGVSYNEQFF.

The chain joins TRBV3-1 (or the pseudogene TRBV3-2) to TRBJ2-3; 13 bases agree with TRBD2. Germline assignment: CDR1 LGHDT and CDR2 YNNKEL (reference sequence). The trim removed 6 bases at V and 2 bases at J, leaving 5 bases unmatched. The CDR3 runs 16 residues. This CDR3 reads CASSTTSGGYTDTQYF. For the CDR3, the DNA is TGTGCCAGCAGTACGACTAGCGGGGGGTACACAGATACGCAGTATTTT.

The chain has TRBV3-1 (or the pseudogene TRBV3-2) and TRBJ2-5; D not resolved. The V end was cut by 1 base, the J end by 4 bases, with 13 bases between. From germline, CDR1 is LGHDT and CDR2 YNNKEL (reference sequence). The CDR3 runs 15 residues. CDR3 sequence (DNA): TGTGCCAGCAGCCAAGTCTTAGGTGGCGGAGAGACCCAGTACTTC. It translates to CASSQVLGGGETQYF.

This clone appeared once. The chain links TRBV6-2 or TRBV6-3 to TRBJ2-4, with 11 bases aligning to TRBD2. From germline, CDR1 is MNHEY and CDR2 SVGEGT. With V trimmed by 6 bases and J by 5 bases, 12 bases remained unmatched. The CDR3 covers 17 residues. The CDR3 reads CASSSFSSGGFQNIQYF. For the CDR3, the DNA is TGTGCCAGCAGCTCTTTCTCTAGCGGGGGGTTCCAAAACATTCAGTACTTC.

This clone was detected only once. The CDR3 region is CASSLEGHRDTQYF. CDR3 DNA sequence: TGCGCCAGCAGCTTGGAGGGACACAGGGATACGCAGTATTTT. This chain joins TRBV5-1 and TRBJ2-3, with D perhaps TRBD1 (6 bases). Germline V gives CDR1 SGHRS, CDR2 YFSETQ. The CDR3 length is 14 residues. Trimming took off 0 bases at V and 6 bases at J, with 11 bases between the two ends.

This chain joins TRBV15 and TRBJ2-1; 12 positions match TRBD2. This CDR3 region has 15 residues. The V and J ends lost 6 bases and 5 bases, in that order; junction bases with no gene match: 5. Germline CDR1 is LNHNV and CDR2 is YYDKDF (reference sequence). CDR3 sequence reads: CATRAGTSGHNEQFF. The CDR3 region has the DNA TGTGCCACCAGGGCCGGGACTAGCGGGCACAATGAGCAGTTCTTC.

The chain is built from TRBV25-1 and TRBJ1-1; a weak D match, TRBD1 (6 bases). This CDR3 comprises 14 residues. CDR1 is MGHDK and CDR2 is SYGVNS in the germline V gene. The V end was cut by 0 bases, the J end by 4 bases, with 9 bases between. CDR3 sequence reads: CASSEYQGRTEAFF. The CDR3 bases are TGTGCCAGCAGTGAATACCAGGGGCGCACTGAAGCTTTCTTT.